These 19 T cell receptor beta chains share one sample of origin, sequenced in a study of cytomegalovirus exposure and HLA in healthy donors (TCRdb year 2017). Libraries were constructed by the immunoSEQ multiplex PCR assay. For the multiplex PCR, a mixture combining 60 forward primers for TCR Vbeta segments and 13 reverse primers for TCR Jbeta segments was used. TCRdb provides this immuneACCESS table in a form limited to in-frame rearrangements. Some clones are lacking; in checked studies, under half of them reflect an unresolved V gene, and why the rest are absent is not known. This sample comprises 140,000 or so clones, about 84% of them detected only once. Of the sample, 3% to 3.5% is held by the ten largest clones. The sequenced sample was PBMCs. These receptors were collected from a male donor in good health and CMV-seronegative.

V and J are TRBV6-1 and TRBJ2-2; a weak D match, TRBD1 (6 bases). This CDR3 region has 15 residues. Looked up from germline, CDR1 is MNHNS and CDR2 is SASEGT. V lost 7 bases and J 2 bases, leaving 14 bases between the germline ends. The CDR3 protein is CASNDRRLNTGELFF. The CDR3 DNA sequence: TGTGCCAGCAACGACAGGAGACTAAACACCGGGGAGCTGTTTTTT.

CDR3 nucleotide sequence: TGCGCCAGCAGCTGGGGACAGGGGGCAAATTCACCCCTCCACTTT. As protein: CASSWGQGANSPLHF. V gene TRBV5-1 combines with J gene TRBJ1-6; 12 bases align to TRBD1. This CDR3 is built from 15 residues. Germline V gives CDR1 SGHRS, CDR2 YFSETQ. The J segment lost 7 bases and the V segment lost 3 bases, leaving 2 bases of the junction unmatched.

The rearrangement joins TRBV4-1 to TRBJ1-1, with 7 bases matching TRBD1. Germline V gene data show CDR1 as MGHRA and CDR2 as YSYEKL. The CDR3 sequence is 15 residues long. J gave up 4 bases and V 2 bases, and 7 bases lay outside the gene matches. CDR3 protein: CASSQFQGGATEAFF. In nucleotides, the CDR3 is TGCGCCAGCAGCCAATTTCAGGGGGGAGCCACTGAAGCTTTCTTT.

V is TRBV5-1 and J is TRBJ2-4; 9 bases match TRBD1. The CDR3 totals 15 residues. V dropped 4 bases and J dropped 8; count of bases not matched to a gene: 10. CDR1 and CDR2 from the germline V gene are SGHRS and YFSETQ. The CDR3 protein is CASSLGTGKVDIQYF. CDR3 DNA sequence: TGCGCCAGCAGCCTCGGGACAGGGAAGGTGGACATTCAGTACTTC.

The V gene is TRBV11-2, the J gene TRBJ2-4; TRBD2 is a possible D gene (6 bases). The CDR3 extends over 16 amino acids. Germline-derived CDR1 and CDR2 are SGHAT and FQNNGV. Trimming shortened V by 0 bases and J by 6 bases, and 15 bases separated the two germline ends. The CDR3 DNA sequence: TGTGCCAGCAGCTTAGAGGGACTTCAATCGATAAACATTCAGTACTTC. Protein sequence: CASSLEGLQSINIQYF.

The CDR3 loop reads CASTSGGYNSPLHF. For the CDR3, the DNA is TGTGCCAGCACCTCAGGGGGTTATAATTCACCCCTCCACTTT. The chain couples TRBV6-5 to TRBJ1-6, with TRBD1 matching 7 bases. CDR1 is MNHEY and CDR2 is SVGAGI in the germline V gene. J was trimmed by 4 bases and V by 7 bases; bases with no gene match: 4. The CDR3 length is 14 residues.

This rearrangement joins TRBV30 to TRBJ2-7; 10 bases map to TRBD2. CDR3 length: 15 residues. After removal of 1 base from V and 3 bases from J, the junction contained 6 bases not matched to a gene. Germline values: CDR1 GTSNPN, CDR2 SVGIG (reference sequence). The CDR3 region is CAWSGRTSGGYEQYF. DNA for the CDR3: TGTGCCTGGAGTGGACGGACTAGCGGAGGCTACGAGCAGTACTTC. Using reference TRBV30 and TRBJ2-7 for the parts outside the CDR3, the full variable domain is SQTIHQWPATLVQPVGSPLSLECTVEGTSNPNLYWYRQAAGRGLQLLFYSVGIGQISSEVPQNLSASRPQDRQFILSSKKLLLSDSGFYLCAWSGRTSGGYEQYFGPGTRLTVT.

The V call is TRBV7-3, the J call TRBJ2-7, with 8 bases identical to TRBD2. The CDR3 has 15 residues. Germline assignment: CDR1 SGHTA and CDR2 FQGTGA. The V segment lost 2 bases and the J segment 0 bases; nucleotides outside the gene matches: 3. The CDR3 spells CASSLVAGTSYEQYF. CDR3 in DNA: TGTGCCAGCAGCTTAGTAGCGGGGACCTCCTACGAGCAGTACTTC.

The J gene is TRBJ2-3, the V gene TRBV15; tentatively, D is TRBD2 (5 bases). CDR3 length: 17 residues. V gave up 4 bases and J gave up 0 bases, with 17 bases separating them. Germline V gives CDR1 LNHNV, CDR2 YYDKDF (reference sequence). The CDR3 DNA sequence: TGTGCCACCAGCAAAGAAGGAGGACCCCTCAGCACAGATACGCAGTATTTT. Translating it yields CATSKEGGPLSTDTQYF.

The gene calls are TRBV6-6 and TRBJ2-7, with 7 bases that match TRBD2. Looked up from germline, CDR1 is MNHNY and CDR2 is SVGAGI (reference sequence). The V gene end was trimmed by 5 bases and the J gene end by 0 bases; junction bases not matched to a gene: 7. The CDR3 has 15 amino acids. The DNA for the CDR3 is TGTGCCAGCAGTACTCGACTAGCAGTCTCCTACGAGCAGTACTTC. Translated: CASSTRLAVSYEQYF.

The gene calls are TRBV7-3 and TRBJ2-7; TRBD2 aligns across 8 bases. V lost 4 bases to trimming and J lost 6 bases; unmatched junction nucleotides: 11. Germline loops: CDR1 SGHTA, CDR2 FQGTGA. The CDR3 length is 15 residues. The CDR3 spells CASSSLAGKGGEQYF. Written as DNA, the CDR3 is TGTGCCAGCAGCTCGTTAGCGGGGAAGGGCGGCGAGCAGTACTTC.

The genes are TRBV21-1 and TRBJ2-7; TRBD2, as called in the table, went unchecked against the DNA. TRBV21-1 corresponds to a pseudogene. The CDR3 consists of 13 residues. CDR3 protein: CASFRLSRGEQYF. DNA of the CDR3: TGTGCCAGCTTTCGACTATCCCGCGGCGAGCAGTACTTC.

This rearrangement joins TRBV27 to TRBJ2-2; 8 nucleotides align to TRBD1. Unmatched junction bases numbered 19, after V lost 7 bases and J lost 3 bases. The CDR3 is made up of 19 amino acids. Germline V gene lookup returns CDR1 MNHEY and CDR2 SMNVEV (reference sequence). The CDR3, as DNA: TGTGCCAGCAAAGGGTCCGGGCAGGGGGCGGGTAGCGACACCGGGGAGCTGTTTTTT. This gives the protein CASKGSGQGAGSDTGELFF.

The DNA for the CDR3 is TGTGCCAGCAGCTTAGTCCCCCCGGGGATAACCCTCTACAATGAGCAGTTCTTC. Translating it yields CASSLVPPGITLYNEQFF. The rearrangement uses TRBV7-2 and TRBJ2-1, with a weak D call TRBD2 (5 bases). Trimming cost V 1 base and J 3 bases, with 19 bases left between them. The germline V gene encodes CDR1 SGHTA and CDR2 FQGNSA. This CDR3 region has 18 residues. Together with reference TRBV7-2 and TRBJ2-1, the CDR3 gives the full variable domain: GAGVSQSPSNKVTEKGKDVELRCDPISGHTALYWYRQSLGQGLEFLIYFQGNSAPDKSGLPSDRFSAERTGGSVSTLTIQRTQQEDSAVYLCASSLVPPGITLYNEQFFGPGTRLTVL.

The rearrangement links TRBV5-4 to TRBJ2-7; TRBD2 aligns across 13 bases. Germline values: CDR1 SGHNT, CDR2 YYREEE (reference sequence). V shed 4 bases and J 2 bases; nucleotides not matched to a gene: 6. This CDR3 is built from 16 residues. The CDR3 DNA is TGTGCCAGCAGCGGGCCCGGGACTAGCGGGACCTACGAGCAGTACTTC. It specifies CASSGPGTSGTYEQYF.

This clone was recorded a few times. The CDR3 loop is CASSIYGLAGGPYEQYF. In DNA, the CDR3 is TGTGCCAGTAGTATCTACGGACTAGCGGGAGGGCCCTACGAGCAGTACTTC. The rearrangement links TRBV19 to TRBJ2-7; 15 nucleotides match TRBD2. V dropped 3 bases and J dropped 2; count of bases not matched to a gene: 5. Germline CDR1 LNHDA, CDR2 SQIVND (reference sequence). The CDR3 loop spans 17 amino acids.

The chain has TRBV5-1 and TRBJ2-7, with 7 bases matching TRBD1. Germline assignment: CDR1 SGHRS and CDR2 YFSETQ. V lost 3 bases, J lost 5 bases, and 5 bases stayed unmatched. CDR3 length equals 13 residues. The CDR3 spells CASSWTGAHEQYF. The CDR3, as DNA: TGCGCCAGCAGCTGGACAGGTGCCCACGAGCAGTACTTC.

This chain joins TRBV19 and TRBJ1-2, with 8 bases lining up with TRBD1. CDR1 and CDR2 (germline): LNHDA, SQIVND (reference sequence). J was trimmed by 3 bases and V by 3 bases; bases with no gene match: 9. The CDR3 consists of 16 residues. CDR3 residues: CASSMGTGQGYYGYTF. CDR3 DNA sequence: TGTGCCAGTAGTATGGGGACAGGACAGGGTTACTATGGCTACACCTTC. Variable domain in full (rest from reference TRBV19 and TRBJ1-2): DGGITQSPKYLFRKEGQNVTLSCEQNLNHDAMYWYRQDPGQGLRLIYYSQIVNDFQKGDIAEGYSVSREKKESFPLTVTSAQKNPTAFYLCASSMGTGQGYYGYTFGSGTRLTVV.

In nucleotides, the CDR3 is TGTGCCAGCAGCGTGGACAGCAACACTGAAGCTTTCTTT. This translates into CASSVDSNTEAFF. The chain has TRBV9 and TRBJ1-1, with D tentatively TRBD1 (6 bases). The V and J ends lost 2 bases and 2 bases respectively, with 7 bases between them. Germline loops: CDR1 SGDLS, CDR2 YYNGEE. This CDR3 region has 13 residues.